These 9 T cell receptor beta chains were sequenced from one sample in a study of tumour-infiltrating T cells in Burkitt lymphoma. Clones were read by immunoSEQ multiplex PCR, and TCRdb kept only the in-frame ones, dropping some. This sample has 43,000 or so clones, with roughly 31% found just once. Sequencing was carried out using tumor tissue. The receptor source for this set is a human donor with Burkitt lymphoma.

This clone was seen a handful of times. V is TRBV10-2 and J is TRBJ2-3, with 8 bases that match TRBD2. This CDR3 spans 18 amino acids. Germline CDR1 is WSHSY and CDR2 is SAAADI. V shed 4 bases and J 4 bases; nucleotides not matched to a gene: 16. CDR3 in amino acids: CASSGRPGGGGGADTQYF. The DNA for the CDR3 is TGCGCCAGCAGTGGAAGGCCCGGGGGGGGCGGGGGAGCAGATACGCAGTATTTT.

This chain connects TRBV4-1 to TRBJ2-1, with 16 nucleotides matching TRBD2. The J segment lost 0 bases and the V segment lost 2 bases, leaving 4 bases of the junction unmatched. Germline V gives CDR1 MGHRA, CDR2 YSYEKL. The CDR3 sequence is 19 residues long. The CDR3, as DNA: TGCGCCAGCAGCCAATGGGGACTAGCGGGGGGGCCCTCCTACAATGAGCAGTTCTTC. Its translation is CASSQWGLAGGPSYNEQFF.

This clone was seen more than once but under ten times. CDR3 amino acids: CATSRDQGVYNEQFF. CDR3 coding DNA: TGTGCCACCAGCAGAGATCAGGGGGTGTACAATGAGCAGTTCTTC. This chain uses TRBV15 with TRBJ2-1; 7 nucleotides line up with TRBD1. CDR3 length equals 15 residues. CDR1 and CDR2 (germline): LNHNV, YYDKDF (reference sequence). The V gene end was trimmed by 0 bases and the J gene end by 4 bases; junction bases not matched to a gene: 3.

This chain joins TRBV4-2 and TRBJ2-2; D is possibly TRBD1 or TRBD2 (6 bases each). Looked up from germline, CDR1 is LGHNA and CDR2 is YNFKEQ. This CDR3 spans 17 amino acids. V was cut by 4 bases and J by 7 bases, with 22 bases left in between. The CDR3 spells CASSRPSGGGLIGELFF. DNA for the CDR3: TGTGCCAGCAGCCGACCTTCTGGAGGGGGGCTTATCGGGGAGCTGTTTTTT.

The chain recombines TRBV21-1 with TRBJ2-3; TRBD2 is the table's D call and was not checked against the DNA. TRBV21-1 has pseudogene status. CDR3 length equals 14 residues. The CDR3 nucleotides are TGTGCCAGCAGCAAAGCGCGAGCAACAGATACGCAGTATTTT. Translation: CASSKARATDTQYF.

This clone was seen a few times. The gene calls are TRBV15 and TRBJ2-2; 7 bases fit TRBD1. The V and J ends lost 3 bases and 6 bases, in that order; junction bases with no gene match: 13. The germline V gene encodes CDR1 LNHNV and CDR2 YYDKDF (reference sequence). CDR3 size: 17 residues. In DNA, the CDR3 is TGTGCCACCAGCAGCTTGTTCGACAGGGTGGTGTCCGGGGAGCTGTTTTTT. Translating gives CATSSLFDRVVSGELFF.

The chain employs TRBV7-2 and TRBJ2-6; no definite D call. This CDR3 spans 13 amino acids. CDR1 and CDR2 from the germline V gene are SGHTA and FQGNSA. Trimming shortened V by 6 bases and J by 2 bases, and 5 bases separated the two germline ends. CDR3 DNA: TGTGCCAGCAGGGACGCTGGGGCCAACGTCCTGACTTTC. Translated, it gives CASRDAGANVLTF.

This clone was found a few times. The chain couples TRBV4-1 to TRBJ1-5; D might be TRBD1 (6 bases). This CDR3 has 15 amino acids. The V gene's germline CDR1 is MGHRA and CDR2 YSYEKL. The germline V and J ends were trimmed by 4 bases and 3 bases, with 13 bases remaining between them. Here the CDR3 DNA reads TGCGCCAGCAGCCCCTATCACAGGGTCAATCAGCCCCAGCATTTT. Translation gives CASSPYHRVNQPQHF.

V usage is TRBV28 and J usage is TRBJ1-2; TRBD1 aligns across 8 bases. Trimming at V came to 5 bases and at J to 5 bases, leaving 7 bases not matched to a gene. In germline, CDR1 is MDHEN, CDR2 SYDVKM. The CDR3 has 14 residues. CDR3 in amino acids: CASSEDRAGYGYTF. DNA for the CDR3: TGTGCCAGCAGTGAGGACAGGGCGGGGTATGGCTACACCTTC.